The clone carrying this T cell receptor beta chain showed up just a few times. Its antigen is not identified. This specimen belongs to a study of T-cell memory formation after mild COVID-19. MiXCR, applied by TCRdb to the 5' RACE reads, yields one record per CDR3 protein. Among around 260,000 distinct CDR3 sequences, 15% to 20% were seen once, and the ten largest hold around 23%. The germline V gene encodes CDR1 LNHNV and CDR2 YYDKDF (reference sequence). Trimming stripped 2 bases from V and 2 bases from J, with 12 bases between. The CDR3 covers 15 residues. General observations from the study: Clones that shrank (day 15 to 85) were balanced CD4/CD8, whereas later expanders leaned CD4+.

The source is a man in his late teens or twenties who had mild COVID-19 (a few samples of this study predate the infection). Cell type and time point are not known. The chain joins TRBV15 to TRBJ2-5; D gene uncertain. The specimen was PBMCs or a T cell subset sorted from them (not recorded which). CDR3 sequence (DNA): TGTGCCACCAGCAGATCGGACGGTCGACAAGAGACCCAGTACTTC. Protein sequence: CATSRSDGRQETQYF.